This entry lists 10 T cell receptor beta chains sequenced from one sample in a study of blood T cell repertoires in COVID-19. Sequenced by immunoSEQ multiplex PCR; TCRdb stores in-frame clones only, minus some. The table lists roughly 50,000 clones, over 80% of them singletons. Sequenced material: peripheral blood. The receptors here all came from a man between 65 and 79 years old with acute or convalescent COVID-19.

The V gene is TRBV10-3, the J gene TRBJ1-2, with D perhaps matching TRBD1 (5 bases). Germline V CDR1 and CDR2: ENHRY, SYGVKD. V was shortened by 8 bases and J by 4 bases, with 17 bases between the two germline ends. The CDR3 extends over 14 amino acids. The CDR3 DNA reads as TGTGCCATCCGGGGGGACGTGGTTGTCTATGGCTACACCTTC. Amino acid sequence: CAIRGDVVVYGYTF.

This CDR3 reads CGARSIAEAFF. DNA of the CDR3: TGTGGAGCGCGGTCAATCGCAGAAGCTTTCTTT. This sequence joins TRBV30 and TRBJ1-1; D gene uncertain. The CDR3 consists of 11 residues. Germline CDR1 reads GTSNPN; CDR2 reads SVGIG (reference sequence).

This sequence joins TRBV6-2 or TRBV6-3 and TRBJ2-3; TRBD2 matches at 7 bases. Germline V gene lookup returns CDR1 MNHEY and CDR2 SVGEGT. CDR3 size: 14 residues. V dropped 4 bases and J dropped 2; count of bases not matched to a gene: 3. CDR3 residues: CASSWTRDTDTQYF. The CDR3 region has the DNA TGTGCCAGCAGTTGGACTAGGGACACAGATACGCAGTATTTT.

This clone occurred once. The V call is TRBV3-1 (or the pseudogene TRBV3-2), the J call TRBJ1-2, with a possible D match to TRBD1 (6 bases). This CDR3 has 15 amino acids. The V end lost 1 base, the J end lost 5 bases, and 14 bases lay between the germline ends. CDR1 and CDR2 from the germline V gene are LGHDT and YNNKEL (reference sequence). The CDR3 reads CASSQVGAGVYGYTF. CDR3 coding DNA: TGTGCCAGCAGCCAAGTTGGGGCAGGGGTTTATGGCTACACCTTC.

This chain connects TRBV11-2 to TRBJ2-7; D might be TRBD2 (5 bases). This CDR3 region has 14 residues. The germline V gene encodes CDR1 SGHAT and CDR2 FQNNGV. V lost 5 bases to trimming and J lost 3 bases, with 14 bases between them. In DNA form, the CDR3 reads TGTGCCAGCAGCACGAACCCTGCGGGCTACGAGCAGTACTTC. Its protein is CASSTNPAGYEQYF.

The rearrangement joins TRBV11-2 to TRBJ1-2; unclear D gene. In germline, CDR1 is SGHAT, CDR2 FQNNGV. The CDR3 totals 13 residues. V lost 0 bases to trimming and J lost 7 bases, with 9 bases between them. The CDR3 nucleotides read TGTGCCAGCAGCTTAGAATATCCGGGTGGCTACACCTTC. Translating gives CASSLEYPGGYTF. Full variable domain (outside the CDR3, taken from reference TRBV11-2 and TRBJ1-2): EAGVAQSPRYKIIEKRQSVAFWCNPISGHATLYWYQQILGQGPKLLIQFQNNGVVDDSQLPKDRFSAERLKGVDSTLKIQPAKLEDSAVYLCASSLEYPGGYTFGSGTRLTVV.

The chain couples TRBV27 to TRBJ2-1; 8 bases agree with TRBD2. V was clipped by 1 base and J by 6 bases; unmatched bases: 11. Germline CDR1 is MNHEY and CDR2 is SMNVEV (reference sequence). This CDR3 comprises 17 residues. The CDR3, as DNA: TGTGCCAGCAGTTTATTGGTCGGCGGGAGGACCGCCAATGAGCAGTTCTTC. Translating gives CASSLLVGGRTANEQFF.

The CDR3 loop reads CASSSLPLGAGGSTDTQYF. In DNA form, the CDR3 reads TGTGCCAGCAGCTCGCTCCCCTTGGGGGCGGGGGGGAGCACAGATACGCAGTATTTT. The chain combines TRBV11-2 with TRBJ2-3; 9 nucleotides align to TRBD2. Germline assignment: CDR1 SGHAT and CDR2 FQNNGV. With V trimmed by 4 bases and J by 0 bases, 14 bases remained unmatched. This CDR3 has 19 amino acids.

The rearrangement uses TRBV7-2 and TRBJ2-7; possibly TRBD1 for D (6 bases). The CDR3 extends over 11 amino acids. Germline V gives CDR1 SGHTA, CDR2 FQGNSA. Trimming pared 5 bases from V and 9 bases from J, leaving 11 bases between. The CDR3 loop is CASSTTDRQYF. The CDR3 bases are TGTGCCAGCAGCACAACGGACAGGCAGTACTTC.

This chain links TRBV27 with TRBJ1-1; D is unresolved. V was trimmed by 5 bases and J by 4 bases, leaving 14 bases between them. CDR3 length: 14 residues. Germline CDR1 reads MNHEY; CDR2 reads SMNVEV (reference sequence). CDR3 coding DNA: TGTGCCAGCAGTCCCCCCGGGTCGCGCACTGAAGCTTTCTTT. Its translation: CASSPPGSRTEAFF.